This T cell receptor (beta chain) was sequenced during a study of T cells after yellow fever vaccination. The V and J ends lost 2 bases and 4 bases, in that order; junction bases with no gene match: 16. Per the germline V gene, CDR1 is MNHEY and CDR2 is SVGAGI. The CDR3 runs 18 residues. 5'RACE template switching produced TCR cDNA carrying a universal primer site and UMIs. TCRdb itself ran the 5' RACE reads through MiXCR, one entry per CDR3 protein. The sample yields roughly 250,000 distinct CDR3 sequences, 10% to 15% seen once. Here the sequenced sample was CD4+ T cells sorted from PBMCs, taken 45 days after the yellow fever booster vaccination. This sequence joins TRBV6-5 and TRBJ2-7; 8 bases are a match to TRBD2. The TCR comes from a young man who received the YFV17D yellow fever vaccine. CDR3 nucleotides: TGTGCCAGCAGTTACGCAGGACAAGGACTAGCTAAATTGTACGAGCAGTACTTC. It yields the protein CASSYAGQGLAKLYEQYF.